The rows below give T cell receptor beta chains drawn from one sample of a study of cytomegalovirus exposure and HLA in healthy donors. Measured with immunoSEQ multiplex PCR; TCRdb has only the in-frame clones, and not every one. The table has 110,000 to 150,000 clones, 60% to 80% seen once. Sequencing was carried out using PBMCs. These receptors were obtained from a male donor in good health and CMV-seronegative. Each CDR3 is given with its conserved first and last residue. Each record gives: J gene, V gene, clone size, D gene, CDR3 protein, CDR3 DNA. The D gene is left open where the match is weak. Expanded clones are given a class, and other clones once, few, many or no size at all.

TRBJ1-1 | TRBV29-1 | few | NA | CSVVYVKNTEAFF | TGCAGCGTTGTTTATGTAAAGAACACTGAAGCTTTCTTT
TRBJ2-2 | TRBV5-6 | NA | TRBD1 | CASSSPRQGGTGELFF | TGTGCCAGCAGCTCGCCCCGACAGGGTGGGACCGGGGAGCTGTTTTTT
TRBJ1-5 | TRBV18 | NA | NA | CASSPRDSNQPQHF | TGTGCCAGCTCACCCCGAGATAGCAATCAGCCCCAGCATTTT
TRBJ1-4 | TRBV6-1 | NA | NA | CASKLGSYEKLFF | TGTGCCAGCAAACTAGGATCGTATGAAAAACTGTTTTTT
TRBJ2-5 | TRBV14 | few | NA | CASSPLGLAETQYF | TGTGCCAGCAGCCCCCTGGGGCTAGCGGAGACCCAGTACTTC
TRBJ2-3 | TRBV7-3 | NA | NA | CASSLTPRGDTQYF | TGTGCCAGCAGCTTAACGCCTCGAGGAGATACGCAGTATTTT
TRBJ2-1 | TRBV2 | NA | TRBD1 | CASSERQGAYNEQFF | TGTGCCAGCAGTGAGAGGCAGGGGGCCTACAATGAGCAGTTCTTC
TRBJ1-2 | TRBV11-2 | NA | NA | CASSLVGQGYGYTF | TGTGCCAGCAGCTTAGTAGGGCAGGGCTATGGCTACACCTTC
TRBJ2-2 | TRBV6-5 | NA | TRBD1 | CASSRDRENTGELFF | TGTGCCAGCAGTAGAGACAGGGAGAACACCGGGGAGCTGTTTTTT
TRBJ2-7 | TRBV6-1 | few | TRBD1 | CASRDDRGREQYF | TGTGCCAGCAGGGACGACAGGGGTCGCGAGCAGTACTTC
TRBJ2-2 | TRBV4-1 | few | TRBD1 | CASSHTQGYGELFF | TGCGCCAGCAGCCACACACAGGGGTACGGGGAGCTGTTTTTT
TRBJ2-1 | TRBV5-1 | NA | NA | CASSLLREWYNEQFF | TGCGCCAGCAGCTTATTGAGGGAGTGGTACAATGAGCAGTTCTTC
TRBJ1-1 | TRBV11-2 | once | NA | CASSYRQKAFF | TGTGCCAGCAGTTATAGACAGAAAGCTTTCTTT
TRBJ1-6 | TRBV6-5 | few | NA | CASNGGNNSPLHF | TGTGCCAGCAACGGGGGAAATAATTCACCCCTCCACTTT
TRBJ1-5 | TRBV7-9 | NA | NA | CASSFPGSNQPQHF | TGTGCCAGCAGCTTCCCAGGTAGCAATCAGCCCCAGCATTTT
TRBJ1-4 | TRBV27 | NA | NA | CASSFSGIPKSYEKLFF | TGTGCCAGCAGTTTCTCCGGGATCCCCAAAAGTTATGAAAAACTGTTTTTT
TRBJ2-7 | TRBV28 | NA | NA | CASSSPETYEQYF | TGTGCCAGCAGTTCCCCAGAAACCTACGAGCAGTACTTC
TRBJ2-7 | TRBV27 | NA | TRBD1 | CASSLQDREIDEQYF | TGTGCCAGCAGTTTGCAGGACAGGGAAATCGACGAGCAGTACTTC
TRBJ1-2 | TRBV9 | few | NA | CASSVFQGVMGGYTF | TGTGCCAGCAGCGTTTTCCAGGGTGTGATGGGTGGCTACACCTTC
TRBJ2-5 | TRBV10-3 | few | TRBD2 | CAISGGLQETQYF | TGTGCCATCAGTGGGGGACTACAAGAGACCCAGTACTTC
TRBJ2-7 | TRBV5-6 | NA | TRBD1 | CASSFRTGYHYEQYF | TGTGCCAGCAGCTTTCGGACAGGCTATCACTACGAGCAGTACTTC
TRBJ2-1 | TRBV29-1 | NA | NA | CSVAGGGVRADEQFF | TGCAGCGTCGCGGGTGGAGGGGTGAGGGCGGATGAGCAGTTCTTC
TRBJ1-1 | TRBV18 | NA | NA | CASSQTGLTEAFF | TGTGCCAGCTCACAGACAGGTCTAACTGAAGCTTTCTTT
TRBJ2-5 | TRBV7-9 | NA | NA | CASSLRRGETQYF | TGTGCCAGCAGCTTACGCAGGGGAGAGACCCAGTACTTC
TRBJ2-7 | TRBV28 | NA | TRBD2 | CASSLYGRGGSSYEQYF | TGTGCCAGCAGTTTATATGGGCGGGGGGGATCCTCCTACGAGCAGTACTTC
TRBJ2-7 | TRBV6-1 | NA | NA | CASRSQYEQYF | TGTGCCAGCAGGAGCCAATACGAGCAGTACTTC
TRBJ1-6 | TRBV4-3 | NA | NA | CASRGARPNSPLHF | TGCGCCAGCAGGGGGGCGCGGCCAAATTCACCCCTCCACTTT
TRBJ1-1 | TRBV5-6 | few | TRBD1 | CASSPTGTGRAEAFF | TGTGCCAGCAGCCCTACCGGGACAGGGAGGGCTGAAGCTTTCTTT